A selection of T cell receptor beta chains follows, all from one sample in a study of cytomegalovirus exposure and HLA in healthy donors. Assay used: immunoSEQ multiplex PCR; TCRdb lists only in-frame clones, some missing. The sample has 150,000 to 200,000 clones, 70% to 90% seen once. The sample taken for sequencing was PBMCs. These receptors were taken from a woman younger than 35 in good health and CMV-seronegative. Each CDR3 is given with its conserved first and last residue. Each record gives: J gene, V gene, clone size, D gene, CDR3 protein, CDR3 DNA. The D gene is left open where the match is weak. Some rows mark clone size as missing; the rest say once, few, many or name a class of expanded clone.

j_call: TRBJ2-5
v_call: TRBV21-1
clone_size: -
d_call: -
cdr3_aa: CASSKIGRPRQETQYF
cdr3_nt: TGTGCCAGCAGCAAAATAGGCAGGCCGCGTCAAGAGACCCAGTACTTC

j_call: TRBJ1-2
v_call: TRBV5-1
clone_size: -
d_call: TRBD1
cdr3_aa: CASSPNDREEGYTF
cdr3_nt: TGCGCCAGCAGCCCAAACGACAGGGAAGAGGGCTACACCTTC

j_call: TRBJ1-2
v_call: TRBV28
clone_size: few
d_call: TRBD1
cdr3_aa: CASSLRDRGLYGYTF
cdr3_nt: TGTGCCAGCAGTTTGCGCGACAGGGGCCTGTATGGCTACACCTTC

j_call: TRBJ2-3
v_call: TRBV27
clone_size: -
d_call: TRBD1
cdr3_aa: CASSLGGRRTDTQYF
cdr3_nt: TGTGCCAGCAGTCTAGGGGGCCGACGGACAGATACGCAGTATTTT

j_call: TRBJ2-5
v_call: TRBV2
clone_size: -
d_call: -
cdr3_aa: CASSEWRGHQETQYF
cdr3_nt: TGTGCCAGCAGTGAATGGCGGGGCCACCAAGAGACCCAGTACTTC

j_call: TRBJ2-1
v_call: TRBV7-8
clone_size: -
d_call: -
cdr3_aa: CASSLSRGPSGGEQFF
cdr3_nt: TGTGCCAGCAGCTTATCGCGGGGGCCATCTGGGGGGGAGCAGTTCTTC

j_call: TRBJ2-1
v_call: TRBV30
clone_size: -
d_call: -
cdr3_aa: CAWTPRGNEQFF
cdr3_nt: TGTGCCTGGACCCCCCGGGGGAATGAGCAGTTCTTC

j_call: TRBJ1-1
v_call: TRBV2
clone_size: -
d_call: -
cdr3_aa: CASLSEGRTEAFF
cdr3_nt: TGTGCCAGTCTATCCGAGGGAAGGACTGAAGCTTTCTTT

j_call: TRBJ1-3
v_call: TRBV7-2
clone_size: -
d_call: TRBD1
cdr3_aa: CASSLGTGTGNTIYF
cdr3_nt: TGTGCCAGCAGCTTAGGGACAGGGACTGGAAACACCATATATTTT

j_call: TRBJ2-2
v_call: TRBV5-8
clone_size: -
d_call: -
cdr3_aa: CARPLGGPALLNTGELFF
cdr3_nt: TGTGCCAGACCACTGGGGGGGCCAGCACTTCTGAACACCGGGGAGCTGTTTTTT

j_call: TRBJ1-4
v_call: TRBV5-4
clone_size: -
d_call: -
cdr3_aa: CASSLGVKNEKLFF
cdr3_nt: TGTGCCAGCAGCTTGGGAGTGAAGAATGAAAAACTGTTTTTT

j_call: TRBJ1-2
v_call: TRBV14
clone_size: -
d_call: TRBD1
cdr3_aa: CASSQGYIRDRGGYTF
cdr3_nt: TGTGCCAGCAGCCAAGGATACATCCGGGACAGAGGGGGCTACACCTTC

j_call: TRBJ1-2
v_call: TRBV27
clone_size: -
d_call: TRBD1
cdr3_aa: CASSPPSGQGEPVRGYTF
cdr3_nt: TGTGCCAGCAGTCCACCATCGGGACAGGGGGAACCGGTTCGTGGCTACACCTTC

j_call: TRBJ2-1
v_call: TRBV18
clone_size: -
d_call: TRBD1
cdr3_aa: CASSPPGGGYNEQFF
cdr3_nt: TGTGCCAGCTCTCCCCCAGGGGGCGGTTACAATGAGCAGTTCTTC

j_call: TRBJ1-3
v_call: TRBV7-9
clone_size: once
d_call: TRBD1
cdr3_aa: CASSFRTGVVPGNTIYF
cdr3_nt: TGTGCCAGCAGCTTCCGGACAGGGGTGGTCCCTGGAAACACCATATATTTT

j_call: TRBJ1-1
v_call: TRBV18
clone_size: -
d_call: -
cdr3_aa: CASSPNRDTEAFF
cdr3_nt: TGTGCCAGCTCACCGAACAGGGATACTGAAGCTTTCTTT

j_call: TRBJ1-1
v_call: TRBV18
clone_size: -
d_call: -
cdr3_aa: CASSPLIIQGETAFF
cdr3_nt: TGTGCCAGCTCACCACTTATTATACAGGGTGAAACGGCTTTCTTT

j_call: TRBJ1-4
v_call: TRBV5-6
clone_size: -
d_call: -
cdr3_aa: CASSLGQEEKLFF
cdr3_nt: TGTGCCAGCAGCTTGGGACAGGAGGAAAAACTGTTTTTT

j_call: TRBJ2-1
v_call: TRBV14
clone_size: -
d_call: -
cdr3_aa: CASSQPLALLYNEQFF
cdr3_nt: TGTGCCAGCAGCCAGCCCCTAGCGCTTCTGTACAATGAGCAGTTCTTC

j_call: TRBJ1-5
v_call: TRBV7-2
clone_size: -
d_call: TRBD1
cdr3_aa: CASSLGGDRTNQPQHF
cdr3_nt: TGTGCCAGCAGCTTAGGGGGGGACAGGACTAATCAGCCCCAGCATTTT

j_call: TRBJ1-5
v_call: TRBV28
clone_size: -
d_call: TRBD1
cdr3_aa: CASSPEGAGFQPQHF
cdr3_nt: TGTGCCAGCAGCCCAGAGGGGGCAGGATTTCAGCCCCAGCATTTT

j_call: TRBJ2-1
v_call: TRBV7-2
clone_size: -
d_call: -
cdr3_aa: CASSHRFTYEQFF
cdr3_nt: TGTGCCAGCAGCCACAGGTTTACCTACGAGCAGTTCTTC

j_call: TRBJ1-2
v_call: TRBV2
clone_size: once
d_call: -
cdr3_aa: CASIEPQAYGYTF
cdr3_nt: TGTGCCAGCATTGAACCACAGGCCTATGGCTACACCTTC

j_call: TRBJ2-3
v_call: TRBV4-1
clone_size: -
d_call: TRBD2
cdr3_aa: CASSQYSGSSDTQYF
cdr3_nt: TGCGCCAGCAGCCAATATAGCGGGAGTTCAGATACGCAGTATTTT

j_call: TRBJ1-1
v_call: TRBV27
clone_size: -
d_call: TRBD1
cdr3_aa: CASSLAQGVNTEAFF
cdr3_nt: TGTGCCAGCAGTTTAGCCCAGGGGGTGAACACTGAAGCTTTCTTT

j_call: TRBJ2-7
v_call: TRBV6-1
clone_size: -
d_call: TRBD1
cdr3_aa: CASSEAPGQFYEQYF
cdr3_nt: TGTGCCAGCAGTGAAGCGCCGGGACAGTTCTACGAGCAGTACTTC

j_call: TRBJ2-1
v_call: TRBV18
clone_size: -
d_call: -
cdr3_aa: CASSPRASGRARGSYNEQFF
cdr3_nt: TGTGCCAGCTCACCCCGAGCGTCGGGACGGGCTCGGGGGTCCTACAATGAGCAGTTCTTC

j_call: TRBJ1-2
v_call: TRBV10-3
clone_size: -
d_call: -
cdr3_aa: CAISESTVAGPPGGYTF
cdr3_nt: TGTGCCATCAGTGAGTCGACCGTCGCAGGGCCTCCGGGTGGCTACACCTTC

j_call: TRBJ1-1
v_call: TRBV20-1
clone_size: -
d_call: -
cdr3_aa: CSALLNTEAFF
cdr3_nt: TGCAGTGCCCTCTTGAACACTGAAGCTTTCTTT

j_call: TRBJ2-7
v_call: TRBV7-9
clone_size: once
d_call: -
cdr3_aa: CASSGSAEQYF
cdr3_nt: TGTGCCAGCAGCGGCAGCGCCGAGCAGTACTTC

j_call: TRBJ2-6
v_call: TRBV6-4
clone_size: -
d_call: -
cdr3_aa: CASGEDGANVLTF
cdr3_nt: TGTGCCAGTGGGGAGGACGGGGCCAACGTCCTGACTTTC

j_call: TRBJ2-7
v_call: TRBV5-1
clone_size: -
d_call: TRBD2
cdr3_aa: CASSLGTSEIYEQYF
cdr3_nt: TGCGCCAGCAGCCTAGGGACTAGCGAGATCTACGAGCAGTACTTC

j_call: TRBJ2-7
v_call: TRBV10-2
clone_size: -
d_call: TRBD2
cdr3_aa: CASSPGVSGGLMGEQYF
cdr3_nt: TGCGCCAGCAGCCCAGGGGTTAGCGGGGGTCTGATGGGCGAGCAGTACTTC

j_call: TRBJ2-1
v_call: TRBV4-2
clone_size: few
d_call: TRBD2
cdr3_aa: CASSQDGLAGRYNEQFF
cdr3_nt: TGTGCCAGCAGCCAAGATGGGCTAGCGGGCCGCTACAATGAGCAGTTCTTC

j_call: TRBJ2-3
v_call: TRBV5-1
clone_size: -
d_call: TRBD2
cdr3_aa: CASSPLAGVSDTQYF
cdr3_nt: TGCGCCAGCAGCCCGCTAGCGGGGGTTTCGGATACGCAGTATTTT

j_call: TRBJ2-2
v_call: TRBV10-3
clone_size: -
d_call: -
cdr3_aa: CAISESRLANTGELFF
cdr3_nt: TGTGCCATCAGTGAGTCGAGACTGGCGAACACCGGGGAGCTGTTTTTT

j_call: TRBJ2-7
v_call: TRBV18
clone_size: -
d_call: -
cdr3_aa: CASSPFGEATEQYF
cdr3_nt: TGTGCCAGCTCACCGTTTGGGGAGGCTACCGAGCAGTACTTC

j_call: TRBJ1-3
v_call: TRBV7-9
clone_size: -
d_call: -
cdr3_aa: CASSRAWGDSGNTIYF
cdr3_nt: TGTGCCAGCAGCAGAGCATGGGGGGACTCTGGAAACACCATATATTTT

j_call: TRBJ2-1
v_call: TRBV11-2
clone_size: -
d_call: -
cdr3_aa: CASSLGGSYNEQFF
cdr3_nt: TGTGCCAGCAGCTTAGGTGGCAGCTACAATGAGCAGTTCTTC

j_call: TRBJ1-5
v_call: TRBV7-3
clone_size: -
d_call: TRBD1
cdr3_aa: CASSSNRGQPQHF
cdr3_nt: TGTGCCAGCAGCTCGAACAGGGGTCAGCCCCAGCATTTT

j_call: TRBJ1-6
v_call: TRBV19
clone_size: -
d_call: TRBD1
cdr3_aa: CASTNYRGQGGSPLHF
cdr3_nt: TGTGCCAGTACCAATTATCGGGGACAGGGAGGGTCACCCCTCCACTTT

j_call: TRBJ2-2
v_call: TRBV9
clone_size: -
d_call: -
cdr3_aa: CASSPWGAGATGELFF
cdr3_nt: TGTGCCAGCTCCCCCTGGGGCGCAGGGGCCACCGGGGAGCTGTTTTTT

j_call: TRBJ2-3
v_call: TRBV6-5
clone_size: -
d_call: -
cdr3_aa: CASNLEGTQYF
cdr3_nt: TGTGCCAGTAATTTAGAGGGTACGCAGTATTTT

j_call: TRBJ2-1
v_call: TRBV7-8
clone_size: -
d_call: TRBD1
cdr3_aa: CASSPTQGWFEEQFF
cdr3_nt: TGTGCCAGCAGCCCGACACAGGGGTGGTTCGAAGAGCAGTTCTTC

j_call: TRBJ2-5
v_call: TRBV28
clone_size: -
d_call: TRBD1
cdr3_aa: CASSSPVGTGGKETQYF
cdr3_nt: TGTGCCAGCAGTTCCCCGGTGGGGACAGGGGGGAAAGAGACCCAGTACTTC

j_call: TRBJ1-5
v_call: TRBV5-4
clone_size: -
d_call: TRBD1
cdr3_aa: CASSYDRGGNQPQHF
cdr3_nt: TGTGCCAGCAGCTACGACAGGGGAGGCAATCAGCCCCAGCATTTT

j_call: TRBJ2-3
v_call: TRBV18
clone_size: -
d_call: -
cdr3_aa: CASSLIDTQYF
cdr3_nt: TGTGCCAGCTCCCTTATTGATACGCAGTATTTT

j_call: TRBJ1-4
v_call: TRBV19
clone_size: -
d_call: -
cdr3_aa: CASSRHATNEKLFF
cdr3_nt: TGTGCCAGTAGCCGACATGCAACTAATGAAAAACTGTTTTTT

j_call: TRBJ1-2
v_call: TRBV18
clone_size: once
d_call: -
cdr3_aa: CASSLGGSGGYTF
cdr3_nt: TGTGCCAGCTCCCTGGGGGGATCAGGAGGCTACACCTTC

j_call: TRBJ1-5
v_call: TRBV6-5
clone_size: -
d_call: TRBD1
cdr3_aa: CASSQQGEDQPQHF
cdr3_nt: TGTGCCAGCAGTCAGCAGGGGGAGGACCAGCCCCAGCATTTT

j_call: TRBJ2-7
v_call: TRBV19
clone_size: -
d_call: TRBD2
cdr3_aa: CASSIGSGLATYEQYF
cdr3_nt: TGTGCCAGTAGTATAGGGTCGGGACTAGCGACCTACGAGCAGTACTTC

j_call: TRBJ2-3
v_call: TRBV7-3
clone_size: -
d_call: -
cdr3_aa: CASSWLASSTQYF
cdr3_nt: TGTGCCAGCAGCTGGCTAGCGTCAAGTACGCAGTATTTT

j_call: TRBJ2-5
v_call: TRBV27
clone_size: -
d_call: -
cdr3_aa: CASSGASSGETQYF
cdr3_nt: TGTGCCAGCAGTGGGGCCTCTTCGGGAGAGACCCAGTACTTC

j_call: TRBJ1-5
v_call: TRBV2
clone_size: -
d_call: TRBD1
cdr3_aa: CASKEGQGHQPQHF
cdr3_nt: TGTGCCAGCAAGGAGGGACAGGGACATCAGCCCCAGCATTTT

j_call: TRBJ2-7
v_call: TRBV4-1
clone_size: -
d_call: -
cdr3_aa: CASSRSRGGHNYEQYF
cdr3_nt: TGCGCCAGCAGCCGATCTAGGGGGGGGCACAACTACGAGCAGTACTTC